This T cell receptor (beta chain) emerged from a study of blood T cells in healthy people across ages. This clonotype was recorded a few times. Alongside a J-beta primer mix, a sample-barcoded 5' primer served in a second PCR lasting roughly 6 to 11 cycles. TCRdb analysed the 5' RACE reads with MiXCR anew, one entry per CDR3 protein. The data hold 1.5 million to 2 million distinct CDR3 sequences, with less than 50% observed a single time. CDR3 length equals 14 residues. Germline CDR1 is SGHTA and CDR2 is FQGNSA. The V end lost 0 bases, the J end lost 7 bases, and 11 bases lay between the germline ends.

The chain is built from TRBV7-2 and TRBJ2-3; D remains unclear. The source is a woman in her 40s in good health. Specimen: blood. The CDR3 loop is CASSLAGTVNTQYF. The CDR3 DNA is TGTGCCAGCAGCTTAGCGGGCACAGTCAATACGCAGTATTTT.